This T cell receptor (beta chain) comes out of a study of blood T cell repertoires in COVID-19. About the study: Samples taken during acute and convalescent COVID-19 were collected in the United States, Italy and Spain. PBMCs, B-cell-depleted T cells, or T cells provided the cDNA or gDNA that made up the material.

Original processing notes: From reference gene primer amplification, estimates of nucleated cell counts were derived. The data were produced by immunoSEQ multiplex PCR, yet TCRdb's version contains in-frame clones alone and is incomplete. V and J calls and clone size are given by that table; D and trimming were obtained from the DNA. The sample lists more than 95,000 clones; 80% to 85% were seen once. CDR1 is SEHNR and CDR2 is FQNEAQ in the germline V gene (reference sequence). V lost 3 bases and J lost 6, with 14 bases in between. The CDR3 is 14 amino acids. This clone was detected only a few times. The chain joins TRBV7-9 to TRBJ1-1; possible D gene TRBD1, 6 bases. The sequencing sample was made of peripheral blood. This receptor was identified in a woman aged 80 or older with acute or convalescent COVID-19. In DNA, the CDR3 is TGTGCCAGCAGCTTCATGGATGGGGGCTCTGAAGCTTTCTTT. Its protein is CASSFMDGGSEAFF.